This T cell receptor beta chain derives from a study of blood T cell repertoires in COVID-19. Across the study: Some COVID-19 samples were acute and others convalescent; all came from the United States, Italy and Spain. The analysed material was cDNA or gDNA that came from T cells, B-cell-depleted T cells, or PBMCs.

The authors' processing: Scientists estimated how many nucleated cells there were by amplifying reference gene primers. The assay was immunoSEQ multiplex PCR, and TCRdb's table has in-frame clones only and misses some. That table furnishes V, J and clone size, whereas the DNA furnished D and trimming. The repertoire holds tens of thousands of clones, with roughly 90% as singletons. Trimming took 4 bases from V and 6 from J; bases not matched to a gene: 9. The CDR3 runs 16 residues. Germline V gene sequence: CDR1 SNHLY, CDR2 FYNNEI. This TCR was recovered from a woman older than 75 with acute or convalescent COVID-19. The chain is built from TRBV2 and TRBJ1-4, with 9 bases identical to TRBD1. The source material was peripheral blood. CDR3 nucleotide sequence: TGTGCCAGCAGTGGGTTTACAGGGGGCGCATATGAAAAACTGTTTTTT. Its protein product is CASSGFTGGAYEKLFF.